This T cell receptor beta chain was obtained from a study of blood T cells in healthy people across ages. Study-level background: About one barcoded beta molecule per two T cells came from capture by template switching.

PCR was performed a second time for about 7 to 11 cycles using a sample-barcoded 5' primer and a J-beta primer mix. Every cDNA molecule bore a tag from a template-switch adaptor containing 12 random nucleotides. TCRdb used MiXCR to reprocess the 5' RACE reads, holding one entry per CDR3 protein. The repertoire holds more than 700,000 distinct CDR3 sequences, with around half as singletons. At least 6 million PBMCs were isolated per sample. The CDR3 length is 16 residues. Germline lookup yields CDR1 SEHNR and CDR2 FQNEAQ (reference sequence). Trimming cost V 5 bases and J 4 bases; bases outside gene matches: 6.

The receptor was isolated from a man aged 80 or over in good health. This chain joins TRBV7-9 and TRBJ2-1; 12 nucleotides agree with TRBD2. Source material: blood. The CDR3 bases are TGTGCCAGCAGCCCGTCGACTAGCGGGAGATACAATGAGCAGTTCTTC. It yields the protein CASSPSTSGRYNEQFF. Drawing the rest from reference TRBV7-9 and TRBJ2-1, the complete variable domain is DTGVSQNPRHKITKRGQNVTFRCDPISEHNRLYWYRQTLGQGPEFLTYFQNEAQLEKSRLLSDRFSAERPKGSFSTLEIQRTEQGDSAMYLCASSPSTSGRYNEQFFGPGTRLTVL.